This T cell receptor (beta chain) was observed in a study of T cell responses to AZD1222 COVID-19 vaccine. Turning to the study itself: The study pooled second doses at about 4 or about 12 weeks.

In its sample, this clone was seen once. Its target is unknown. CDR1 and CDR2 (germline): SGHNT, YYREEE (reference sequence). Trimming removed 4 bases from V and 6 bases from J, with 11 bases in between. The CDR3 length is 13 residues. Sequencing used immunoSEQ multiplex PCR; TCRdb keeps in-frame clones, though not all of them. The table lists about 140,000 clones, around 90% of them singletons. Whole-study results and caveats: Along spike, vaccine-associated CD4 TCRs were found throughout, with dominance at 160-218 and 743-854. Only a handful of AZD1222 recipients tested seropositive at baseline. Once two AZD1222 doses were given, Spike-specific TCR breadth and depth went up.

This receptor was obtained from an adult in good health. The chain carries TRBV5-4 and TRBJ1-3; maybe TRBD1 (5 bases). The input for sequencing was peripheral blood, taken on day 0 of AZD1222 vaccination. The CDR3: CASSRGPENTIYF. CDR3 DNA: TGTGCCAGCAGCCGGGGACCTGAAAACACCATATATTTT.